This TCR beta chain was captured by sequencing in a study of T cells in Graves' hyperthyroidism and ophthalmopathy. There were TCR beta CDR3 regions amplified from RNA transcripts. First-round RT-PCR of the TCR CDR3 relied on the HTBI primer set. Each CDR3 protein gets one entry after TCRdb re-called the multiplex PCR reads with MiXCR. The sample includes over 550,000 distinct CDR3 sequences, 16% of them seen just once. The hyperthyroidism was newly diagnosed and had lasted under 2 months; the patients were aged 18 to 65. For the diagnoses, clinical symptoms, serum thyroxine and TRAb, thyroid ultrasound and orbital computed tomography were used. Ten or more counts support this clonotype. There are 13 residues in the CDR3. The V end was cut by 6 bases, the J end by 1 base, with 9 bases between. Germline-derived CDR1 and CDR2 are SNHLY and FYNNEI.

The TCR sequence derives from a woman between 18 and 29 years old with Graves' hyperthyroidism. The V call is TRBV2, the J call TRBJ2-5; D gene ambiguous. The sample consisted of blood. CDR3 loop: CASSAAAQETQYF. The CDR3, as DNA: TGTGCCAGCAGCGCGGCGGCCCAAGAGACCCAGTACTTC.